The 10 T cell receptor beta chains reported below all come from one sample, sequenced in a study of cytomegalovirus exposure and HLA in healthy donors. The PCR made use of 60 Vbeta and 13 Jbeta primers. Only in-frame clones appear in the TCRdb table, and some are missing; sequencing was by immunoSEQ multiplex PCR. The sample yields 150,000 to 200,000 clones, around 90% seen once. Sequencing was done on a sample of PBMCs. The receptors were gathered from a woman between 18 and 30 years old in good health and CMV-seronegative.

V usage is TRBV6-5 and J usage is TRBJ1-1, with D possibly TRBD1 on 6 matching bases. V was shortened by 6 bases and J by 5 bases, with 19 bases between the two germline ends. Germline loops: CDR1 MNHEY, CDR2 SVGAGI. The CDR3 contains 15 residues. As DNA, the CDR3 is TGTGCCAGCAGCCCCGGGGGGGCCAGGGGTACTGAAGCTTTCTTT. The encoded protein is CASSPGGARGTEAFF.

J is TRBJ2-4 and V is TRBV7-9; D ambiguous. With 1 base removed from V and 5 bases from J, the gap between germline ends came to 9 bases. CDR3 size: 14 residues. CDR1 and CDR2 (germline): SEHNR, FQNEAQ (reference sequence). In DNA, the CDR3 is TGTGCCAGCAGCTTAGATGCGCTCGAAAACATTCAGTACTTC. Protein product: CASSLDALENIQYF.

A few counts support this clone. The V gene is TRBV28, the J gene TRBJ2-7; TRBD1 matches at 7 bases. Germline V gene data show CDR1 as MDHEN and CDR2 as SYDVKM. The CDR3 spans 15 residues. Germline trimming cut 5 bases from V and 2 bases from J; bases unmatched to any gene: 9. CDR3 residues: CASSPGTVPTYEQYF. The CDR3 DNA follows: TGTGCCAGCAGTCCCGGGACAGTTCCAACCTACGAGCAGTACTTC.

V and J are TRBV27 and TRBJ1-1, with a tentative D call TRBD1 (6 bases). This CDR3 is built from 14 residues. Trimming pared 3 bases from V and 1 base from J, leaving 9 bases between. Germline V gives CDR1 MNHEY, CDR2 SMNVEV (reference sequence). The CDR3 here is CASSLGATNTEAFF. CDR3 DNA sequence: TGTGCCAGCAGTTTGGGGGCGACGAACACTGAAGCTTTCTTT.

The chain employs TRBV5-1 and TRBJ2-1; D gene ambiguous. There are 13 residues in the CDR3. V was clipped by 5 bases and J by 5 bases, with 11 bases between them. The germline V gene encodes CDR1 SGHRS and CDR2 YFSETQ. CDR3 protein: CASRVTANNEQFF. The CDR3 DNA sequence: TGCGCCAGCAGGGTGACTGCAAACAATGAGCAGTTCTTC.

This sequence joins TRBV27 and TRBJ2-5; 16 nucleotides agree with TRBD2. Trimming at V came to 0 bases and at J to 4 bases, leaving 8 bases not matched to a gene. Germline V gene sequence: CDR1 MNHEY, CDR2 SMNVEV (reference sequence). This CDR3 region has 19 residues. The CDR3 protein is CASSLSGTSGRAPRETQYF. CDR3 in DNA: TGTGCCAGCAGTTTATCAGGGACTAGCGGGAGGGCACCACGAGAGACCCAGTACTTC.

This rearrangement joins TRBV15 to TRBJ2-3; D possibly corresponds to TRBD2 (5 bases). The CDR3 is made up of 16 amino acids. Between the trimmed V and J ends, which lost 2 bases and 2 bases, there was a span of 14 bases. CDR1 is LNHNV, CDR2 YYDKDF, per germline (reference sequence). CDR3 residues: CATSRPPGESTDTQYF. The DNA for the CDR3 is TGTGCCACCAGCAGACCCCCCGGGGAATCCACAGATACGCAGTATTTT.

The CDR3 reads CASSYSGTGALETQYF. DNA of the CDR3: TGTGCCAGCAGTTACTCAGGGACAGGGGCGTTGGAGACCCAGTACTTC. The chain has TRBV6-5 and TRBJ2-5; TRBD1 matches 10 bases. The CDR3 is 16 residues long. Germline V CDR1 and CDR2: MNHEY, SVGAGI. With 0 bases clipped from V and 5 bases from J, the junction kept 6 bases outside the gene matches.

The chain employs TRBV30 and TRBJ1-5, with a possible D match to TRBD1 (5 bases). This CDR3 spans 15 amino acids. Trimming left V 3 bases short and J 1 base short, with 13 bases between. Germline lookup yields CDR1 GTSNPN and CDR2 SVGIG (reference sequence). The CDR3 DNA reads as TGTGCCTGGAGCGGAAGGGGTAGGAGCAATCAGCCCCAGCATTTT. Residues: CAWSGRGRSNQPQHF.

This chain links TRBV5-4 with TRBJ1-2; a weak D match, TRBD1 (6 bases). The length of the CDR3 is 15 residues. The V and J ends lost 4 bases and 4 bases respectively, with 17 bases between them. Germline-derived CDR1 and CDR2 are SGHNT and YYREEE (reference sequence). CDR3: CASSPTGRQGYGYTF. In nucleotides, the CDR3 is TGTGCCAGCAGCCCTACAGGGCGGCAAGGCTATGGCTACACCTTC.